The 4 T cell receptor beta chains reported below all come from one sample, sequenced in a study of T cell repertoires in cytomegalovirus infection. MiXCR, applied by TCRdb to the reads, yields one record per CDR3 protein. Among about 230,000 distinct CDR3 sequences, approximately 22% were seen once, and the ten largest hold about 18%. The source material was CD8+ T cells from PBMCs. The receptors here all came from a human donor in good health (CMV status not recorded). Some clones in this sample may be carry-over from other donors' samples.

This clonotype was observed a handful of times. The chain combines TRBV28 with TRBJ1-1, with a possible D match to TRBD1 (6 bases). Germline V gene data show CDR1 as MDHEN and CDR2 as SYDVKM. The CDR3 contains 16 residues. Trimming pared 2 bases from V and 5 bases from J, leaving 18 bases between. CDR3 DNA sequence: TGTGCCAGCAGTTTAGTCGACAGGTTTGCAAGGACTGAAGCTTTCTTT. Its protein is CASSLVDRFARTEAFF. The full variable domain, rest sourced from reference TRBV28 and TRBJ1-1, is DVKVTQSSRYLVKRTGEKVFLECVQDMDHENMFWYRQDPGLGLRLIYFSYDVKMKEKGDIPEGYSVSREKKERFSLILESASTNQTSMYLCASSLVDRFARTEAFFGQGTRLTVV.

The chain has TRBV25-1 and TRBJ1-2; TRBD1 matches at 10 bases. The CDR3 contains 17 residues. CDR1 is MGHDK, CDR2 SYGVNS, per germline. J was trimmed by 2 bases and V by 6 bases; bases with no gene match: 12. CDR3 nucleotides: TGTGCCAGCAGGGGGAATGAACCGGGACAGGGGAACTATGGCTACACCTTC. This encodes CASRGNEPGQGNYGYTF.

Only a few counts were recorded for this clonotype. J is TRBJ2-5 and V is TRBV9; D assignment may be TRBD1 or TRBD2 (5 bases each). Germline CDR1 reads SGDLS; CDR2 reads YYNGEE. The CDR3 has 20 residues. The V end lost 3 bases, the J end lost 2 bases, and 29 bases lay between the germline ends. The CDR3 DNA sequence: TGTGCCAGCAGCGGTGCCTCCCGGGACGCAGCCCCGAAACCACAAGAGACCCAGTACTTC. Protein sequence: CASSGASRDAAPKPQETQYF.

This clonotype was seen only a few times. This rearrangement joins TRBV7-4 to TRBJ1-2; tentative D call: TRBD1 (6 bases). Germline V gene sequence: CDR1 SGHVT, CDR2 SQSDAQ. The CDR3 extends over 13 amino acids. Trimming removed 4 bases at V and 8 bases at J, with 14 bases between. This CDR3 is CASSSGHRDGYTF. CDR3 DNA sequence: TGTGCCAGCAGCTCGGGACACCGGGACGGCTACACCTTC.